These 17 T cell receptor beta chains were all obtained from the same sample, sequenced in a study of technical replicates of blood from a handful of donors. Using immunoSEQ multiplex PCR, the repertoire was profiled, and TCRdb retains in-frame clones only, with some absent. The sample contains 65,000 to 95,000 clones, about 98% of which appear only once. The sample taken for sequencing was T cells isolated from PBMCs. These TCRs come from a human donor in good health.

J is TRBJ2-7 and V is TRBV28; 7 nucleotides agree with TRBD1. The germline CDR1 and CDR2 sequences are MDHEN and SYDVKM. CDR3 length equals 17 residues. Trimming cost V 5 bases and J 0 bases; bases outside gene matches: 13. The CDR3 coding sequence is TGTGCCAGCAGTGAACTTCCGGGACAGAAGAGCTCCTACGAGCAGTACTTC. Its protein product is CASSELPGQKSSYEQYF.

The V gene is TRBV6-6, the J gene TRBJ2-4; 7 nucleotides align to TRBD1. Per germline, CDR1 MNHNY and CDR2 SVGAGI (reference sequence). V was clipped by 5 bases and J by 15 bases; unmatched bases: 10. CDR3 length: 12 amino acids. The DNA for the CDR3 is TGTGCCAGCAGTCCAAGCGGACAGGCTGGGTACTTC. Translating gives CASSPSGQAGYF.

This clone occurred once. V and J are TRBV27 and TRBJ2-3, with TRBD2 matching 8 bases. V lost 5 bases, J lost 7 bases, and 8 bases stayed unmatched. The CDR3 loop spans 14 amino acids. Looked up from germline, CDR1 is MNHEY and CDR2 is SMNVEV (reference sequence). The CDR3 bases are TGTGCCAGCAGTCCTCGGACTAGCAGGCATACGCAGTATTTT. This gives the protein CASSPRTSRHTQYF.

V usage is TRBV5-4 and J usage is TRBJ2-3, with D perhaps TRBD2 (6 bases). The germline CDR1 and CDR2 sequences are SGHNT and YYREEE (reference sequence). The CDR3 contains 15 residues. V was clipped by 7 bases and J by 5 bases, with 20 bases between them. CDR3 DNA: TGTGCCAGCCGTTCCTTCTCGGGAGAAGGAGATACGCAGTATTTT. It is translated as CASRSFSGEGDTQYF.

The J gene is TRBJ1-5, the V gene TRBV12-5; D gene uncertain. This CDR3 contains 16 residues. The V gene's germline CDR1 is LGHNT and CDR2 FRNRAP. V lost 1 base and J 0 bases, leaving 10 bases between the germline ends. The CDR3 loop reads CASGLGTLYSNQPQHF. CDR3 nucleotides: TGTGCTAGTGGTTTGGGGACTCTCTATAGCAATCAGCCCCAGCATTTT.

V is TRBV5-1 and J is TRBJ2-7; 11 nucleotides match TRBD2. The CDR3 runs to 17 residues. Trimming took 0 bases from V and 3 from J; bases not matched to a gene: 8. From germline, CDR1 is SGHRS and CDR2 YFSETQ. CDR3 DNA: TGCGCCAGCAGCTTGGACACTAAGACTAGCGGGGTCTACGAGCAGTACTTC. Protein product: CASSLDTKTSGVYEQYF.

The chain joins TRBV19 to TRBJ1-1, with D tentatively TRBD1 (6 bases). With 5 bases removed from V and 1 base from J, the gap between germline ends came to 11 bases. This CDR3 has 14 amino acids. From germline, CDR1 is LNHDA and CDR2 SQIVND (reference sequence). The DNA of the CDR3 is TGTGCCAGTAGTTTGGGACACAGGAACACTGAAGCTTTCTTT. The encoded protein is CASSLGHRNTEAFF.

CDR3 in amino acids: CASSLAFLSSGRYNEQFF. DNA of the CDR3: TGTGCCAGCAGCTTAGCTTTCTTGTCTAGCGGGAGGTACAATGAGCAGTTCTTC. The rearrangement links TRBV7-6 to TRBJ2-1, with 11 bases aligning to TRBD2. The V segment lost 0 bases and the J segment 4 bases; nucleotides outside the gene matches: 8. Germline CDR1 reads SGHVS; CDR2 reads FNYEAQ. The CDR3 has 18 amino acids.

The chain links TRBV6-5 to TRBJ2-7, with TRBD1 as a possible D gene (6 bases). V shed 6 bases and J shed 4 bases, with 19 bases lying between them. CDR3 length equals 15 residues. CDR1 MNHEY and CDR2 SVGAGI come from the germline V gene. The CDR3 here is CASSQKGGYRYEQYF. The CDR3 nucleotides read TGTGCCAGCAGCCAGAAAGGGGGTTACAGGTACGAGCAGTACTTC.

V gene TRBV19 combines with J gene TRBJ1-2, with 7 positions matching TRBD1. The CDR3 is made up of 15 amino acids. Losses at the gene ends were 5 bases for V and 4 bases for J; bases not matched to a gene: 10. The germline CDR1 and CDR2 sequences are LNHDA and SQIVND (reference sequence). Here the CDR3 DNA reads TGTGCCAGTAGTTCCACCGGGACAGACCTCTATGGCTACACCTTC. This gives the protein CASSSTGTDLYGYTF.

The V call is TRBV19, the J call TRBJ2-3, with 8 bases that match TRBD2. The CDR3 consists of 15 residues. Germline V gene lookup returns CDR1 LNHDA and CDR2 SQIVND (reference sequence). V trimming: 2 bases; J trimming: 3 bases; junction bases outside the gene matches: 4. For the CDR3, the DNA is TGTGCCAGTAGTATATCGGGGGGGCCGACAGATACGCAGTATTTT. The encoded protein is CASSISGGPTDTQYF. Based on the CDR3 plus reference TRBV19 and TRBJ2-3, the full variable domain is DGGITQSPKYLFRKEGQNVTLSCEQNLNHDAMYWYRQDPGQGLRLIYYSQIVNDFQKGDIAEGYSVSREKKESFPLTVTSAQKNPTAFYLCASSISGGPTDTQYFGPGTRLTVL.

The chain links TRBV6-1 to TRBJ2-2; 11 bases align to TRBD2. V gave up 3 bases and J gave up 6 bases; unmatched junction bases: 9. The CDR3 consists of 17 residues. Germline CDR1 reads MNHNS; CDR2 reads SASEGT. The DNA for the CDR3 is TGTGCCAGCAGTGACCAACTAGCGGGAGTTCAAGCCGGGGAGCTGTTTTTT. Translation: CASSDQLAGVQAGELFF.

This clone has a handful of counts. The V call is TRBV7-9, the J call TRBJ1-1, with unresolved D. The CDR3 consists of 15 residues. The V end was cut by 1 base, the J end by 1 base, with 10 bases between. Germline values: CDR1 SEHNR, CDR2 FQNEAQ (reference sequence). The DNA for the CDR3 is TGTGCCAGCAGCTTAGGGGTGGGCCAGAACACTGAAGCTTTCTTT. It translates to CASSLGVGQNTEAFF.

The rearrangement uses TRBV7-9 and TRBJ2-3, with TRBD1 as a possible D gene (6 bases). This CDR3 contains 15 residues. V was clipped by 5 bases and J by 1 base, with 13 bases between them. Per the germline V gene, CDR1 is SEHNR and CDR2 is FQNEAQ (reference sequence). The CDR3 loop is CASSRTGQGTDTQYF. CDR3 nucleotides: TGTGCCAGCAGCCGAACAGGGCAGGGCACAGATACGCAGTATTTT.

V usage is TRBV4-1 and J usage is TRBJ2-5, with a weak D call TRBD2 (6 bases). This CDR3 has 15 residues. With 1 base removed from V and 3 bases from J, the gap between germline ends came to 12 bases. Germline CDR1 is MGHRA and CDR2 is YSYEKL. CDR3 region: CASSQATRMKETQYF. The CDR3 nucleotides read TGCGCCAGCAGCCAAGCGACTAGGATGAAAGAGACCCAGTACTTC.

The rearrangement uses TRBV18 and TRBJ2-1, with a possible D match to TRBD1 (5 bases). CDR3 size: 15 residues. CDR1 and CDR2 (germline): KGHSH, LQKENI. V shed 3 bases and J shed 4 bases, with 13 bases lying between them. The CDR3 is CASSPIERQYNEQFF. DNA for the CDR3: TGTGCCAGCTCACCGATCGAACGACAGTACAATGAGCAGTTCTTC.

The chain is built from TRBV27 and TRBJ1-3; 7 nucleotides agree with TRBD1. With 4 bases clipped from V and 2 bases from J, the junction kept 2 bases outside the gene matches. Germline CDR1 and CDR2: MNHEY and SMNVEV (reference sequence). This CDR3 region has 14 residues. This CDR3 is CASSSTGTGNTIYF. Here the CDR3 DNA reads TGTGCCAGCAGTTCGACAGGGACTGGAAACACCATATATTTT.